A selection of T cell receptor beta chains follows, all from one sample in a study of T cell clonotyping in hematopoietic cell transplantation. TCRdb keeps only in-frame clones here, not all; method: immunoSEQ multiplex PCR. The table records approximately 11,000 clones, approximately 51% of them present only once. The source was peripheral blood mononuclear cells, collected 100 days after allogeneic stem cell transplant. Receptor source: a female patient between 50 and 60 years old who had an allogeneic stem cell transplant from an unrelated donor, so the T cells may come from the graft donor. Some clones in this sample may be carry-over from other donors' samples. CDR3s include the opening cysteine and the closing phenylalanine or tryptophan. The D gene is left open where the match is weak. Clone size is shown for a subset of rows, as once, few, many or a class of expanded clone.

v_call	cdr3_length	j_call	d_call	clone_size	cdr3_aa	cdr3_nt
TRBV10-3	15	TRBJ1-2	.	.	CAISEPRSANYGYTF	TGTGCCATCAGTGAGCCCCGCAGCGCTAACTATGGCTACACCTTC
TRBV29-1	11	TRBJ1-2	.	.	CSVVSGNGYTF	TGCAGCGTTGTGTCAGGGAATGGCTACACCTTC
TRBV30	13	TRBJ1-6	.	.	CARRELDNSPLHF	TGTGCCCGACGGGAGCTAGATAATTCACCCCTCCACTTT
TRBV20-1	11	TRBJ1-4	.	.	CSAPQGEKLFF	TGCAGTGCTCCACAGGGTGAAAAACTGTTTTTT
TRBV30	12	TRBJ2-3	.	few	CAWGLRTDTQYF	TGTGCCTGGGGTCTCCGCACAGATACGCAGTATTTT
TRBV28	15	TRBJ1-5	.	few	CASSLGGGGGQPQHF	TGTGCCAGCAGTTTAGGGGGAGGGGGAGGACAGCCCCAGCATTTT
TRBV6-5	15	TRBJ2-5	.	once	CASSYGTDSQETQYF	TGTGCCAGCAGTTACGGGACTGACAGCCAAGAGACCCAGTACTTC
TRBV7-9	16	TRBJ2-7	.	.	CASSLAVGTGAYEQYF	TGTGCCAGCAGCTTAGCGGTGGGTACAGGTGCCTACGAGCAGTACTTC
TRBV30	15	TRBJ1-4	.	once	CAWSGAQLDQEKLFF	TGTGCCTGGAGTGGGGCACAACTCGACCAGGAAAAACTGTTTTTT
TRBV5-4	14	TRBJ2-3	.	few	CASSPEPYIDTQYF	TGTGCCAGCAGCCCGGAACCCTACATTGATACGCAGTATTTT
TRBV30	15	TRBJ2-5	TRBD1	.	CAWRTGQGPMETQYF	TGTGCCTGGAGAACAGGACAGGGGCCCATGGAGACCCAGTACTTC
TRBV30	15	TRBJ2-6	.	few	CAWSTGGSGANVLTF	TGTGCCTGGAGTACCGGCGGATCCGGGGCCAACGTCCTGACTTTC
TRBV6-5	13	TRBJ2-7	TRBD2	once	CACGTSGSYEQYF	TGTGCCTGCGGGACTAGCGGGAGCTACGAGCAGTACTTC
TRBV5-6	13	TRBJ1-2	.	.	CASSLDRNYGYTF	TGTGCCAGCAGCTTGGACAGGAACTATGGCTACACCTTC
TRBV7-2	16	TRBJ1-6	.	.	CASSSEWGLGSSPLHF	TGTGCCAGCAGCTCAGAATGGGGATTAGGCAGTTCACCCCTCCACTTT
TRBV29-1	11	TRBJ1-2	.	once	CSVAGARGYTF	TGCAGCGTTGCGGGGGCGCGAGGCTACACCTTC
TRBV7-2	13	TRBJ2-2	.	.	CASSHGSTGELFF	TGTGCCAGCAGCCATGGGAGCACGGGGGAGCTGTTTTTT
TRBV7-9	14	TRBJ2-3	.	.	CASSSRAGLDTQYF	TGTGCCAGCAGCTCAAGGGCGGGGTTAGATACGCAGTATTTT
TRBV19	11	TRBJ2-7	.	few	CASSLRGEQYF	TGTGCCAGCAGTCTACGGGGGGAGCAGTACTTC
TRBV9	16	TRBJ2-7	TRBD2	.	CASSVGSGGRGNEQYF	TGTGCCAGCAGCGTAGGATCGGGGGGACGGGGGAACGAGCAGTACTTC
TRBV7-2	15	TRBJ2-7	.	few	CASSLVAGFRYEQYF	TGTGCCAGCAGCTTAGTGGCAGGGTTTAGGTACGAGCAGTACTTC
TRBV28	12	TRBJ1-6	.	.	CASRLLHSPLHF	TGTGCCAGCAGGCTCTTGCATTCACCCCTCCACTTT
TRBV5-6	17	TRBJ1-5	.	.	CASSLLGGQGGNQPQHF	TGTGCCAGCAGCCTCCTAGGGGGGCAAGGAGGCAATCAGCCCCAGCATTTT
TRBV9	16	TRBJ1-5	.	.	CASSAGGGSGNQPQHF	TGTGCCAGCAGCGCTGGAGGGGGATCGGGCAATCAGCCCCAGCATTTT
TRBV30	14	TRBJ1-1	.	.	CAWSWPGANTEAFF	TGTGCCTGGAGTTGGCCTGGTGCGAACACTGAAGCTTTCTTT
TRBV5-1	15	TRBJ2-5	TRBD2	.	CASSLPLAGQETQYF	TGCGCCAGCAGCTTACCCCTAGCGGGTCAAGAGACCCAGTACTTC
TRBV6-5	14	TRBJ1-2	TRBD1	few	CASSQDRGNYGYTF	TGTGCCAGCAGCCAGGACAGGGGGAACTATGGCTACACCTTC
TRBV29-1	12	TRBJ2-7	TRBD2	few	CSGTGTSYEQYF	TGCAGCGGCACCGGGACTAGCTACGAGCAGTACTTC
TRBV4-1	14	TRBJ2-7	.	.	CASSLWAGVYEQYF	TGCGCCAGCAGCCTCTGGGCAGGCGTCTACGAGCAGTACTTC
TRBV6-6	15	TRBJ1-2	.	.	CASSYDSGDPYGYTF	TGTGCCAGCAGTTACGACTCAGGGGACCCCTATGGCTACACCTTC
TRBV14	11	TRBJ2-1	.	medium-sized	CASSQGGEQFF	TGTGCCAGCAGCCAAGGGGGGGAGCAGTTCTTC
TRBV30	11	TRBJ2-2	.	.	CASPRTGELFF	TGTGCCTCCCCTCGTACCGGGGAGCTGTTTTTT
TRBV2	15	TRBJ2-1	TRBD1	once	CASSVGTGSYNEQFF	TGTGCCAGCAGTGTTGGGACAGGCTCCTACAATGAGCAGTTCTTC
TRBV7-7	14	TRBJ2-2	.	.	CASSSTGSTGELFF	TGTGCTAGCAGCTCGACCGGGTCCACCGGGGAGCTGTTTTTT
TRBV25-1	14	TRBJ1-2	.	hyperexpanded	CASSELGSVFGYTF	TGTGCCAGCAGTGAGCTCGGGTCGGTATTTGGCTACACCTTC
TRBV6-5	12	TRBJ2-3	.	.	CASSGLRDTQYF	TGTGCCAGCAGTGGACTCCGCGATACGCAGTATTTT
TRBV6-5	12	TRBJ1-5	.	few	CASSPLGQPQHF	TGTGCCAGCAGCCCTTTGGGCCAGCCCCAGCATTTT
TRBV30	12	TRBJ1-2	.	.	CAWSVSNYGYTF	TGTGCCTGGAGTGTTTCTAACTATGGCTACACCTTC
TRBV5-1	13	TRBJ1-5	.	large	CASSPAGDQPQHF	TGCGCCAGCAGCCCGGCCGGGGATCAGCCCCAGCATTTT
TRBV30	14	TRBJ2-7	TRBD2	.	CAWSVQREPYEQYF	TGTGCCTGGAGTGTCCAGCGGGAGCCCTACGAGCAGTACTTC
TRBV29-1	10	TRBJ1-2	.	few	CSVEGYGYTF	TGCAGCGTTGAAGGCTATGGCTACACCTTC
TRBV27	17	TRBJ1-5	.	.	CASSPIQGSSYNQPQHF	TGTGCCAGCAGTCCGATCCAGGGGTCTTCCTATAATCAGCCCCAGCATTTT